Reported below is one TCR beta chain. The assay was immunoSEQ multiplex PCR, and TCRdb's table has in-frame clones only and misses some. This sample has 2,000 to 2,500 clones; roughly 86% occur once, and the top ten carry less than 20%. The record originates from a study of tumor T cells in aggressive B-cell lymphoma. V shed 3 bases and J shed 2 bases, with 8 bases lying between them. CDR1 MNHNS and CDR2 SASEGT come from the germline V gene. The CDR3 covers 14 residues. The TCR sequence derives from an adult with diffuse large B cell lymphoma. The specimen sequenced was tumor tissue. The chain couples TRBV6-1 to TRBJ1-5; no firm D call. Here the CDR3 DNA reads TGTGCCAGCAGTGAGAACTACGGCAATCAGCCCCAGCATTTT. This translates into CASSENYGNQPQHF.